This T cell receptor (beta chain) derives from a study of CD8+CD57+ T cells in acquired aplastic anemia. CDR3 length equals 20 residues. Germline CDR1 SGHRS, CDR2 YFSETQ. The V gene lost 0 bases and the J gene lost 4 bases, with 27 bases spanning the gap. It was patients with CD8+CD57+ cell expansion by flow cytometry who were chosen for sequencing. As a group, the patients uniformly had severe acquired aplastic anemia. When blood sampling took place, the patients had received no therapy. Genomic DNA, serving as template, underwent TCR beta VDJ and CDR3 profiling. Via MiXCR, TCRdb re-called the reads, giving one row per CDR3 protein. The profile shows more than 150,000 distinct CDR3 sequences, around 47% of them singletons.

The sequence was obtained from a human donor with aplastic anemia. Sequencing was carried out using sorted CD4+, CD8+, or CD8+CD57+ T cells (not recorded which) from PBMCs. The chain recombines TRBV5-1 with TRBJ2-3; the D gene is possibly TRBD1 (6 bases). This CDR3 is CASSLDKDSYLPQAADTQYF. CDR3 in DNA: TGCGCCAGCAGCTTGGACAAGGACAGTTATCTTCCCCAAGCTGCAGATACGCAGTATTTT.